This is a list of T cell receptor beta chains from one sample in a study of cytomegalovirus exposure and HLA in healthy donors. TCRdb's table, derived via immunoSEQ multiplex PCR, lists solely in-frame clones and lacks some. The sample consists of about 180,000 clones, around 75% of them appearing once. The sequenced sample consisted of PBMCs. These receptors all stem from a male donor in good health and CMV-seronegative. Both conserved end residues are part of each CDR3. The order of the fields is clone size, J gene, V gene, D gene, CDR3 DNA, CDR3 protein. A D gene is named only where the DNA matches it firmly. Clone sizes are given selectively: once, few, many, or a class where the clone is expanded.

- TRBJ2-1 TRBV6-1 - TGTGCCAGCAGGGCCGTACTAGGTAATGAGCAGTTCTTC CASRAVLGNEQFF
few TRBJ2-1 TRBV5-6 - TGTGCCAGCAGCTTGGCGGGTCCCAGGGACTCCAACAATGAGCAGTTCTTC CASSLAGPRDSNNEQFF
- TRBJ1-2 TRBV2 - TGTGCCACCGCGGCAGGGTTTTTCATGAGCTACACCTTC CATAAGFFMSYTF
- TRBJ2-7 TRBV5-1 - TGCGCCAGCAGTTACCAGGGTGGCGAGCAGTACTTC CASSYQGGEQYF
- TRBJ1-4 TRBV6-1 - TGTGCCAGCAGCGTCCAGGGACTGAGTAATGAAAAACTGTTTTTT CASSVQGLSNEKLFF
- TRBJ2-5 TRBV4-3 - TGCGCCAGCAGCCAAGAAAGGGGAATGCCCCCAGAGACCCAGTACTTC CASSQERGMPPETQYF
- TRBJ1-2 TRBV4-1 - TGCGCCAGCAGCCAAGATTATCCGACAGGCTATGGCTACACCTTC CASSQDYPTGYGYTF
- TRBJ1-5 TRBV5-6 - TGTGCCAGCAGCTCCCCCCGGGGGGGAAGCAATCAGCCCCAGCATTTT CASSSPRGGSNQPQHF
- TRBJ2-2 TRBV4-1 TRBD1 TGCGCCAGCAGGGCCGTGGGACAGACGAACACCGGGGAGCTGTTTTTT CASRAVGQTNTGELFF
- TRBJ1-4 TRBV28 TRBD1 TGTGCCAGCAGTTCTCCCAGGGGGTCAACTAATGAAAAACTGTTTTTT CASSSPRGSTNEKLFF
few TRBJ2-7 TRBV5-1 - TGCGCCAGCAGCTTGAATACCCTCCACAACGAGCAGTACTTC CASSLNTLHNEQYF
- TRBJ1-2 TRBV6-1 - TGTGCCAGCAGTCCCCGAGGAGCTAACTATGGCTACACCTTC CASSPRGANYGYTF
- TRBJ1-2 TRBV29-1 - TGCAGCGCGGCGACAGGCCAAAACTATGGCTACACCTTC CSAATGQNYGYTF
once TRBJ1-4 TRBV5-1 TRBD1 TGCGCCAGCAGCACCTCCGGACAGGGAGCGGATGAAAAACTGTTTTTT CASSTSGQGADEKLFF
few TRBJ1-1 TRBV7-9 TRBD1 TGTGCCAGCAGCACCCCGACAGGGGAGAACACTGAAGCTTTCTTT CASSTPTGENTEAFF
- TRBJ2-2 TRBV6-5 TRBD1 TGTGCCAGCAGCATCCGGGACAGGGGGCTTGGGGAGCTGTTTTTT CASSIRDRGLGELFF
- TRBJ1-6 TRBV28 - TGTGCCAGCAGTTCCAGGGAGGGGTATTCACCCCTCCACTTT CASSSREGYSPLHF
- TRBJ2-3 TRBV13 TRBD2 TGTGCCAGCTTAGCGGGACGGCGCACAGATACGCAGTATTTT CASLAGRRTDTQYF
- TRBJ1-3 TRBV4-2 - TGTGCCAGCAGCCAAAACCCCGCAGGTCCCTCTGGAAACACCATATATTTT CASSQNPAGPSGNTIYF
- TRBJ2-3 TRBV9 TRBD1 TGTGCCAGCAGCGTAGGGGGACAGTTTTTCGCAGATACGCAGTATTTT CASSVGGQFFADTQYF
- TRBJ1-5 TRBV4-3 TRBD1 TGCGCCAGCAGCCAAGATTTCTTCCGGGACAGGGAATATAGCAATCAGCCCCAGCATTTT CASSQDFFRDREYSNQPQHF
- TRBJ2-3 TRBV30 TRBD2 TGTGCCATAGCGGGAGGCACAGATACGCAGTATTTT CAIAGGTDTQYF
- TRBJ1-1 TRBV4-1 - TGCGCCAGCAGCCCAAGGCGGGGGTCGGGTGAAGCTTTCTTT CASSPRRGSGEAFF
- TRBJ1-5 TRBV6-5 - TGTGCCAGCGGCGGCGGGGTGAGCAATCAGCCCCAGCATTTT CASGGGVSNQPQHF
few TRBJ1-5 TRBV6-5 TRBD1 TGTGCCAGCAGTTACTCGGGACAGCCTAATCAGCCCCAGCATTTT CASSYSGQPNQPQHF
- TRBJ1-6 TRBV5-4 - TGTGCCAGCAGCTTGGTAGGAGAAAGATCACCCCTCCACTTT CASSLVGERSPLHF
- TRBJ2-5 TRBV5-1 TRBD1 TGCGCCAGCAGCTTGGAAAACAGGGGACGAGAGACCCAGTACTTC CASSLENRGRETQYF
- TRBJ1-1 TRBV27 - TGTGCCAGCAGTCTCGGGACACGAACTGAAGCTTTCTTT CASSLGTRTEAFF
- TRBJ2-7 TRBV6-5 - TGTGCTAGCGGACTTTCCTACGAGCAGTACTTC CASGLSYEQYF
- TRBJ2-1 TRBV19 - TGTGCCAGTAGTAACGCAGGGCCGAGCTCCTACAATGAGCAGTTCTTC CASSNAGPSSYNEQFF
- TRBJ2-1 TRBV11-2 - TGTGCCAGCAGCTTAGCGGGATTCTACTCCTACAATGAGCAGTTCTTC CASSLAGFYSYNEQFF
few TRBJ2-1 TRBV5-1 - TGCGCCAGCAGCCAGTTGTACGAGCAGTTCTTC CASSQLYEQFF
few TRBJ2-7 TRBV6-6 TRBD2 TGTGCCAGCAGTTACTCTGCTAGCGGAACCGAGCAGTACTTC CASSYSASGTEQYF
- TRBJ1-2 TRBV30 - TGTGCCTGGACGTTGGGGGCGGATGGCTACACCTTC CAWTLGADGYTF
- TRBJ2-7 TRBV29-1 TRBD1 TGCAGCGTTGAGTTCAGGGGGCACTACGAGCAGTACTTC CSVEFRGHYEQYF
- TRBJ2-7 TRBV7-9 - TGTGCCAGCAGCTTCGGGTCCTACGAGCAGTACTTC CASSFGSYEQYF
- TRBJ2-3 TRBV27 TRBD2 TGTGCCAGCAGTGTCTTAGGGGCGGGAGTCGGGTATTTT CASSVLGAGVGYF
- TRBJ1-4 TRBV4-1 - TGCGCCAGCAGCCGGAGCCAGTCGGCAGGGCAAGAAAAACTGTTTTTT CASSRSQSAGQEKLFF
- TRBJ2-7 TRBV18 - TGTGCCAGCTCACCACCGGAGACAGCTTACTCCTACGAGCAGTACTTC CASSPPETAYSYEQYF
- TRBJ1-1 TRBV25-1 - TGTGCCAGCAGATTATTTGACACTGAAGCTTTCTTT CASRLFDTEAFF
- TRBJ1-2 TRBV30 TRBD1 TGTGCCTGGAGCTTCAGACAGGGCCTCGGCTACACCTTC CAWSFRQGLGYTF
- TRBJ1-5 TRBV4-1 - TGCGCCAGCAGCCAAGCGTCGTGGACAGGCAATCAGCCCCAGCATTTT CASSQASWTGNQPQHF
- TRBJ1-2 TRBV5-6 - TGTGCCAGCAGCCCCTCTAACTATGGCTACACCTTC CASSPSNYGYTF
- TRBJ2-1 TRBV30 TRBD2 TGTGCCTGGAGATTATCGGGGGGGCGACACAATGAGCAGTTCTTC CAWRLSGGRHNEQFF
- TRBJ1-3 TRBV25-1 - TGTGCCAGCAGTGAAGGGAGCTCTGGAAACACCATATATTTT CASSEGSSGNTIYF
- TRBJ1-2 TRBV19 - TGTGCCAGTAGTATAGTGACGGGGGATGACTATGGCTACACCTTC CASSIVTGDDYGYTF
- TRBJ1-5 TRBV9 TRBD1 TGTGCCAGCAGCCAAACAGGGGATAGAAATCAGCCCCAGCATTTT CASSQTGDRNQPQHF
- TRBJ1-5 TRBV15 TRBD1 TGTGCCACCAGCATGGACAGGGGGGCGAGTCAGCCCCAGCATTTT CATSMDRGASQPQHF
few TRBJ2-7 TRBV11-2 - TGTGCCAGCAGCTTTAATACGGGAATCTACGAGCAGTACTTC CASSFNTGIYEQYF
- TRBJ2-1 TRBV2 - TGTGCCAGCAGTCCGGGAAATGAGCAGTTCTTC CASSPGNEQFF
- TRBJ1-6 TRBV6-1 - TGTACCAGCAGTGAGAGTTGGGGGCAGGGTTCACCCCTCCACTTT CTSSESWGQGSPLHF
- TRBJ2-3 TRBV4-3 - TGCGCCAGCAGCTCCGGAGGAGCGGAGGGCACAGATACGCAGTATTTT CASSSGGAEGTDTQYF
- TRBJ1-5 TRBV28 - TGTGCCAGCCTTCGGGAGGGGTTGAATCAGCCCCAGCATTTT CASLREGLNQPQHF